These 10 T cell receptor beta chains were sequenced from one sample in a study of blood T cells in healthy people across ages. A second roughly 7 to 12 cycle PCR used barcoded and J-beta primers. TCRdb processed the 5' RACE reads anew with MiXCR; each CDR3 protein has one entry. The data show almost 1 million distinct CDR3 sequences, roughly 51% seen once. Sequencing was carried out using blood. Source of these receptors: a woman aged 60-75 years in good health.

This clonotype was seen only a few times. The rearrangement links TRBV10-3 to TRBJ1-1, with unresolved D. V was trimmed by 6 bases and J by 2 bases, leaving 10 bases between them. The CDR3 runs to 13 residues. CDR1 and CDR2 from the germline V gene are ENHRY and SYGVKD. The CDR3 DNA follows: TGTGCCATCAGGGCGAGAGGTAACACTGAAGCTTTCTTT. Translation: CAIRARGNTEAFF.

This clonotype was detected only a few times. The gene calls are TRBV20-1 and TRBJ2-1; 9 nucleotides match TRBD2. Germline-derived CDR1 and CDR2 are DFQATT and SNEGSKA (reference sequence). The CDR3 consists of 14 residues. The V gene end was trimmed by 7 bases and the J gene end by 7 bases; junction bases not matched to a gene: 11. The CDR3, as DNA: TGCAGTGGGGAGGTAGCGGGAGTTTTTAATGAGCAGTTCTTC. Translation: CSGEVAGVFNEQFF.

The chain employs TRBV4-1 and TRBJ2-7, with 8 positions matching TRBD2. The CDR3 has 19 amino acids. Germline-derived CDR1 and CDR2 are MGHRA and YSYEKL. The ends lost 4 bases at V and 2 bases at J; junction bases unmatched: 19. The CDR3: CASSRGLAKTPPETYEQYF. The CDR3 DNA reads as TGCGCCAGCAGCCGCGGACTAGCCAAAACTCCACCCGAAACCTACGAGCAGTACTTC.

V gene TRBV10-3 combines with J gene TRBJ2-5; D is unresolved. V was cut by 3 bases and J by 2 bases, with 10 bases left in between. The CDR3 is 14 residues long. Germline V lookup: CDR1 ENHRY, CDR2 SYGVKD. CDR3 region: CAISEVSPQETQYF. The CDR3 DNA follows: TGTGCCATCAGTGAAGTTTCCCCGCAAGAGACCCAGTACTTC.

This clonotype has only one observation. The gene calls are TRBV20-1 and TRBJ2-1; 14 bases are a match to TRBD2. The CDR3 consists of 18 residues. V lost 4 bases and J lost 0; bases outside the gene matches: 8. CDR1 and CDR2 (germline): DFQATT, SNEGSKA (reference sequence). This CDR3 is CSANPYGTSGSSYNEQFF. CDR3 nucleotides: TGCAGTGCTAACCCATACGGGACTAGCGGGAGCTCCTACAATGAGCAGTTCTTC.

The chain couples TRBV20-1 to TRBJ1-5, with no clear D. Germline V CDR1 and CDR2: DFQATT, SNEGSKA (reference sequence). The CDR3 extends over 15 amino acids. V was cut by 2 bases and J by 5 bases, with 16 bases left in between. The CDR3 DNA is TGCAGTGCTAGATCCCTATTACCCCTTTATCAGCCCCAGCATTTT. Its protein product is CSARSLLPLYQPQHF.

CDR3 region: CASSDPTGWVGYTF. Written as DNA, the CDR3 is TGTGCCAGCAGTGATCCAACCGGGTGGGTTGGCTACACCTTC. The chain combines TRBV25-1 with TRBJ1-2; no clear D. In germline, CDR1 is MGHDK, CDR2 SYGVNS. V was cut by 3 bases and J by 7 bases, with 15 bases left in between. This CDR3 is built from 14 residues.

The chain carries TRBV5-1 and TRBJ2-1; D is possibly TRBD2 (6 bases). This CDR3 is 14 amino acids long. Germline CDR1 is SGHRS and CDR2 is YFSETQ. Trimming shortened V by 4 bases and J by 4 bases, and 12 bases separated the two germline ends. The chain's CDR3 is CASSGRDSYNEQFF. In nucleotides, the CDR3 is TGCGCCAGCAGCGGTCGGGACTCATACAATGAGCAGTTCTTC.

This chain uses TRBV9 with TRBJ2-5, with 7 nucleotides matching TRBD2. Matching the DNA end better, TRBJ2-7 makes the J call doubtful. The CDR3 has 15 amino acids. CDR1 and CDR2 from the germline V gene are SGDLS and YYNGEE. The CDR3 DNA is TGTGCCAGCAGTGACGGGGCTAGCGGATCCTACGAGCAGTACTTC. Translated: CASSDGASGSYEQYF.

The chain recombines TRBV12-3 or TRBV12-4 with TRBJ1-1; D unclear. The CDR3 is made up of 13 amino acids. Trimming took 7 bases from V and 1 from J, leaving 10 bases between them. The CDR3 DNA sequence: TGTGCCAGCACCCCACCTTCGAACACTGAAGCTTTCTTT. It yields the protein CASTPPSNTEAFF.